This record covers a single T cell receptor (beta chain). Its antigen remains undetermined. Base qualities are missing; no much larger clone stands one base away. The library was prepared using the immunoSEQ multiplex PCR assay. For the multiplex PCR, a mixture combining 60 forward primers for TCR Vbeta segments and 13 reverse primers for TCR Jbeta segments was used. The CDR3 region of rearranged TCR beta genes was amplified from genomic DNA by a multiplex PCR assay. On the Illumina HiSeq System, the amplified TCR beta libraries were sequenced as 87-base-pair reads. Regarding the original processing steps: A later analysis counted about 82 million unique TCR beta chains across the 550 to 750 repertoires, and roughly 11 million of these chains were shared by at least two donors. Raw reads were error-corrected and collapsed into unique sequences with a nearest-neighbor algorithm that merged closely related sequences to remove PCR and sequencing errors. CDR3 sequences were aligned to IMGT reference sequences to assign V, D and J gene segments. For a sequence to be retained, at least a six-nucleotide match to both a V gene segment and a J gene segment was required. Rearrangements were classified as productive when the CDR3 lacked stop codons and remained in frame with V and J, and all other rearrangements were classified as non-productive. Following IMGT convention, CDR3 was defined as the stretch from the second conserved V-encoded cysteine to the conserved J-encoded phenylalanine. The earlier analysis of some 540 of the donors excluded any sequence lacking an unambiguous match to a single V gene segment. An earlier analysis of 587 of the donors classified V segments as functional when productive rearrangements were above 56.7% and as segregating when the standard deviation between donors was above 5%. To diagnose cytomegalovirus status from the catalog of TCR beta chain sequences, a statistical classification framework was built. In a later analysis, TCR nucleotide sequences were compared against IMGT/GENE-DB human TR gene sequences so that V and J genes could be assigned. Using the TCRdist pipeline, a later analysis assigned CDR3 sequences along with most-parsimonious VDJ recombination scenarios. In a later analysis, each TCR beta chain was defined by its CDR3 amino acid sequence together with its V-gene family, and reads without a unique V-gene family were excluded. As a way to deal with suspected cross-contamination and a sequencing artifact, a later analysis dropped more than 500 nucleotide sequences that were highly shared and had low generation probability. In a later analysis, a clonal expansion index was calculated for each public chain from normalized within-repertoire ranks of inferred template counts. In a later analysis, generation probabilities were computed using a VDJ recombination model fitted to out-of-frame rearrangements, and the results were checked against IGoR. Hypergeometric tests were used in a later analysis to score TCR-TCR, TCR-HLA and TCR-CMV co-occurrence, with a repertoire-size bias correction applied to the TCR pairs. False discovery rates were estimated in a later analysis by permuting HLA or CMV assignments 20 times. In a later analysis, co-occurring TCRs were grouped using DBSCAN, and TCRdist sequence similarity was added for clustering within HLA-allele-positive subsets. Repertoires with fewer than 30,000 or more than 120,000 public chains, plus five repertoires with anomalous nucleotide sharing, were excluded from co-occurrence clustering. TCRdb re-hosts the immuneACCESS table, in-frame sequences only. Its copies lack some clones; in the studies checked, an unresolved V gene accounts for under half of them, and the cause for the rest is not known. V and J calls and clone size are those listed in that table; D and trimming were worked out from the DNA. The sample records about 200,000 clones, around 87% of which are singletons. The ten largest clones represent 1% to 1.5% of the sample.

CDR1 and CDR2 were assigned from the germline V gene (reference sequence) as MNHNY and SVGAGI. The junction carries 8 bases between V and J, which are trimmed by 5 bases and 3 bases respectively. CDR3 length: 13 amino acids, cysteine to phenylalanine. CDR3 DNA only is kept here, 39 bases in frame from base 1. The cohort comprised some 730 healthy bone marrow donors. All cohort members were sampled while nominally healthy, although unrecorded immune exposures were likely present. The donor tested CMV seronegative and was one of the 352 seronegative cohort members. A peripheral blood sample was provided by each donor, and peripheral blood mononuclear cells were used for TCR beta sequencing. Genomic DNA extraction from the blood cell samples was performed with the Qiagen DNeasy Blood Extraction Kit. The record originates from a study of cytomegalovirus exposure and HLA in healthy donors listed by TCRdb under 2017. As for the study more broadly: According to an earlier analysis of 587 of the donors, roughly 180 million T cells yielded over 90 million unique TCR beta sequences and about 280 Gb of sequence data. Roughly 290 gigabases of sequencing data and tens of millions of unique TCR sequences made up an early release that covered several hundred HLA-typed donors. Among the roughly 400 genotyped donors, more than 70% belonged to the genetic ancestry cluster associated with self-reported Caucasian donors. The aim of the study was to test whether cataloging public T cell receptors could identify signatures of past pathogen exposure. The study profiled the T cell repertoires of hundreds of subjects by immunosequencing and related them to cytomegalovirus serostatus. Along with the approximately 650-subject first cohort, a separate validation cohort of some 130 different subjects was used. High-throughput TCR immunosequencing, statistical association of individual TCRs with disease status, and machine learning were combined to predict cytomegalovirus infection status. A later analysis re-examined previously published TCR beta repertoires from 600 to 700 donors and added high-resolution HLA genotyping to investigate patterns of TCR occurrence. In the later analysis, no new phenotypic data were used to find candidate immune exposures; instead, reliance was placed on TCR beta sequences and their occurrence across donors. An earlier analysis of about 600 of the donors used high-throughput TCR beta sequencing to judge whether each TCR beta V gene segment behaved as functional or pseudogenic. Donor age, sex, ethnicity and CMV serostatus were collected together with the repertoire data. Genome-wide SNP genotypes for about 65% of the 666 donors were used in a later genetic analysis, which treated that subset as a discovery cohort. All discovery cohort repertoires had been generated on a single sequencing platform. HLA typing included class I and class II loci at four-digit resolution. The number of typed donors differed by locus: about 629-630 for A, B, C, DRB1 and DQB1; 500 to 550 for DQA1; over 600 for DPA1; and some 430 for DPB1. Four to six DR-DQ haplotypes were handled as single units for association and clustering, since linkage in the cohort was strong. Among a few hundred genotyped donors of the cohort, an average of approximately 230,000 unique TCR beta nucleotide sequences were sequenced per donor, 15% to 20% of them non-productive.

The study at large found these results: The presence/absence analyses assumed that sequencing depth was roughly uniform across donors, and that assumption may not be true. An association between a missense DCLRE1C variant and V-gene and J-gene trimming of TCR beta chains was found in a later genetic analysis and replicated in an independent cohort. Cytomegalovirus status was reported to be diagnosed by the classifier with high specificity and sensitivity in both the original and validation cohorts. In a later analysis, the rate of TCR association differed among HLA loci, with DRB1 alleles having the most associated TCRs and HLA-C alleles having the fewest. In an earlier analysis of about 600 of the donors, most TCR beta V segments appeared in productive rearrangements about 87% or about 30% of the time, broadly matching IMGT annotations. HLA typing was unavailable for some donors at each locus, so association tests used only the typed subset. A cluster of highly shared sequence variants was judged likely to represent a technical artifact of the sequencing pipeline. Across donors, most TCR sequences were observed very rarely, whereas some public TCRs were present in many individuals. A later analysis reported that several top co-occurrence clusters appeared linked to parvovirus B19, influenza, CMV and Epstein-Barr virus. Some IMGT-functional V segments, including TRBV6-2 and TRBV6-3, could not be distinguished by the 87-base-pair reads and were therefore excluded. A few of the identified cytomegalovirus-associated TCR beta chains were confirmed in vitro to be specific for cytomegalovirus antigens. The authors suggested that the approach could potentially be generalized to other disease states and immunological phenotypes. For the cohort, immune exposure information was limited to CMV serostatus. This cohort had only TCR beta chains sequenced, and the lack of alpha or paired-chain data limited which features could be detected. When HLA alleles, especially DR and DQ, strongly co-occurred, TCR associations were difficult to assign to individual alleles. Most CMV-associated TCR beta chains appeared to be HLA-restricted in a later analysis, and the HLA associations seemed to be driven largely by CMV exposure. In a later genetic analysis, fewer N-insertions in productive TCRs were reported among donors in an Asian-associated ancestry cluster than the approximately 710-donor mean. A further reported finding was that TCR beta sequences accurately predicted the HLA-A and HLA-B alleles for most subjects in the first cohort. The study listed 164 TCR beta chains as associated with cytomegalovirus. In a later analysis, HLA-associated TCR beta chains showed more clonal expansion and lower generation probabilities than non-associated chains that were equally common. Linkage disequilibrium might explain the correlated functional status among segregating V segments, but an unknown experimental factor could not be excluded. Because counts were too low, more than 15 rarely observed V segments, including chromosome 9 orphons, were excluded from the earlier analysis of several hundred of the donors. At a false discovery rate of 0.05, a later analysis linked around 15,000 TCR beta sequences to specific HLA alleles.

In this chain, TRBV6-6 is recombined with TRBJ2-1; TRBD1 could be the D gene, as 6 bases match. This clonotype originated in a man in his thirties or forties in good health and CMV-seronegative. Sequenced input: PBMCs. The DNA is as follows: TGTGCCAGCAGTCTGGACAGCTACAATGAGCAGTTCTTC. This yields the protein CASSLDSYNEQFF.